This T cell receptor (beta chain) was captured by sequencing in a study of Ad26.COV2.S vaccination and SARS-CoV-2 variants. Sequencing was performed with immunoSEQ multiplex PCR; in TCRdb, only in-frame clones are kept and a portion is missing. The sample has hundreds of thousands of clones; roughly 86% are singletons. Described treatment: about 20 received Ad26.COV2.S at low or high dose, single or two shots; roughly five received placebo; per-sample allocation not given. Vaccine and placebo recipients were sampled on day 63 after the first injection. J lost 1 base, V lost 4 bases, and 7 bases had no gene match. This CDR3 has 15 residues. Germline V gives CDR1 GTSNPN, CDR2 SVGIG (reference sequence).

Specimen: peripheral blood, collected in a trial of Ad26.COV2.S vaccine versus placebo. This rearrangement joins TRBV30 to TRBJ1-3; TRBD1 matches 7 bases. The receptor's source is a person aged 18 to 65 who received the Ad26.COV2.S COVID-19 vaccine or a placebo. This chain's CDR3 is CAWIHSGGSGNTIYF. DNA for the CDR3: TGTGCCTGGATTCACTCAGGGGGATCTGGAAACACCATATATTTT.